Given below is one T cell receptor beta chain in context. Antigen unknown. The same CDR3 also results from other DNA sequences found in this sample. PCR primers comprised 60 Vbeta and 13 Jbeta primers. TCRdb's table, derived via immunoSEQ multiplex PCR, lists solely in-frame clones and lacks some. The repertoire has 150,000 to 200,000 clones, over 75% of them found once; the top ten carry around 0.89%. The data were taken from a study of cytomegalovirus exposure and HLA in healthy donors. Germline V lookup: CDR1 SEHNR, CDR2 FQNEAQ (reference sequence). J was trimmed by 3 bases and V by 5 bases; bases with no gene match: 3. The CDR3 has 15 residues. Findings and caveats of the study: The classifier was said to identify cytomegalovirus status with high specificity and sensitivity. According to a later analysis, most TCR beta chains associated with CMV appeared HLA-restricted. Common viral pathogens (according to a later analysis) appeared linked to several of the most significant clusters. V segments that were indistinguishable, TRBV6-2 and TRBV6-3 among them, were omitted from analysis.

The J gene is TRBJ2-1, the V gene TRBV7-9; 11 nucleotides align to TRBD2. The sequence was obtained from a woman in her 50s in good health and CMV-seropositive. Sequencing was done on a sample of PBMCs. The CDR3 nucleotides are TGTGCCAGCAGCCGGCTAGCGGGAGGCTACAATGAGCAGTTCTTC. This encodes CASSRLAGGYNEQFF.